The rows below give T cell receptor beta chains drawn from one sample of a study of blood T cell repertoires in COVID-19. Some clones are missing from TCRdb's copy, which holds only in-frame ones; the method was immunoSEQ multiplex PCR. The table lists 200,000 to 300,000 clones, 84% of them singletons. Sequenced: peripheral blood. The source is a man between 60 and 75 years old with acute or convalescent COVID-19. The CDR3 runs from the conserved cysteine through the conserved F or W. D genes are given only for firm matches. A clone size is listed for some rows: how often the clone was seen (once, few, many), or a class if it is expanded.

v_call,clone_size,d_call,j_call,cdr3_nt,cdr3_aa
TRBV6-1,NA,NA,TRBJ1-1,TGTGCCAGCAGTGAACAGGGGAAGAGCACTGAAGCTTTCTTT,CASSEQGKSTEAFF
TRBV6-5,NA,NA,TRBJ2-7,TGTGCCAGCACCCCAGTAGGGGACTACGAGCAGTACTTC,CASTPVGDYEQYF
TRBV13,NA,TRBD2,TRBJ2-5,TGTGCCACCACCCGACTAGCGGGACGGGAGACCCAGTACTTC,CATTRLAGRETQYF
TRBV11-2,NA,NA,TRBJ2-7,TGTGCCAGCAGCTATCCAGGGACCTACGAGCAGTACTTC,CASSYPGTYEQYF
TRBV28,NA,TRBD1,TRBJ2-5,TGTGCCAGCAGTTCAGGACAGGCCCCGGAGACCCAGTACTTC,CASSSGQAPETQYF
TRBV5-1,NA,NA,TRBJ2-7,TGCGCCAGCAGTAGCCCCTCCTACGAGCAGTACTTC,CASSSPSYEQYF
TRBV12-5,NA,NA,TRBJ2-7,TGTGCTAGCTCGAAGGGGGGGAGCCACGAGCAGTACTTC,CASSKGGSHEQYF
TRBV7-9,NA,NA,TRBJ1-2,TGTGCCAGCAGCCCACGATCACAGGCCGCCCTGAACTATGGCTACACCTTC,CASSPRSQAALNYGYTF
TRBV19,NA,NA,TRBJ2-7,TGTGCCAGTAGTATAGCTACAGCAAACCCCTACGAGCAGTACTTC,CASSIATANPYEQYF
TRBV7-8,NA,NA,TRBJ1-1,TGTGCCAGCAGCCCCGCGGCAGGGATTACCGCGAACACTGAAGCTTTCTTT,CASSPAAGITANTEAFF
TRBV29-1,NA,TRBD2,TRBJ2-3,TGCAGCGTTGAAGATTGGGCGGGAGGCCCTGATACGCAGTATTTT,CSVEDWAGGPDTQYF
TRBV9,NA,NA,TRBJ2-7,TGTGCCAGCAGCGTAGGTCAGGGGCGCTCCTACGAGCAGTACTTC,CASSVGQGRSYEQYF
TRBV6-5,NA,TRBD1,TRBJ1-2,TGTGCCAGCAGCTATGGACAGGGACTCGGCTACACCTTC,CASSYGQGLGYTF
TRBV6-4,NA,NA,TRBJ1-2,TGTGCCAGGGAGCCGGAGGACTATGGCTACACCTTC,CAREPEDYGYTF
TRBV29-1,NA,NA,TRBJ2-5,TGCAGCGTTGGAAGGGTAGGGGGAGAGACCCAGTACTTC,CSVGRVGGETQYF
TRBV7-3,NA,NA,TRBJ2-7,TGTGCCAGCAGCTCGTTCGCAGGGGACGAGCAGTACTTC,CASSSFAGDEQYF
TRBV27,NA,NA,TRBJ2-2,TGTGCCAGCAGCTCTAAGGGCGGGACCGGGGAGCTGTTTTTT,CASSSKGGTGELFF
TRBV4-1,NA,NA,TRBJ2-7,TGCGCCAGCAGCCAAGTAACTACCGCTCCCTACGAGCAGTACTTC,CASSQVTTAPYEQYF
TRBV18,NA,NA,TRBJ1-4,TGTGCCAGCTCACCCTCGGGTCTTAATGAAAAACTGTTTTTT,CASSPSGLNEKLFF
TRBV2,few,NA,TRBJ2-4,TGTGCCAGCATGAGGAACATTCAGTACTTC,CASMRNIQYF
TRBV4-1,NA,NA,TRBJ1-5,TGCGCCAGCAGCATTTATCCTCGGGACAAGGAACAGCCCCAGCATTTT,CASSIYPRDKEQPQHF
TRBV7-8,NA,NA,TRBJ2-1,TGTGCCATAGGGGCTAGCGCTTACAATGAGCAGTTCTTC,CAIGASAYNEQFF
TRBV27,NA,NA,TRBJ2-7,TGTGCCAGCAGTTTATCCACCCCCCCTGCGGGGAAGAGGGACGAGCAGTACTTC,CASSLSTPPAGKRDEQYF
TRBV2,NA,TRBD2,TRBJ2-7,TGTGCCAGCAGTCTCATGCGACTAGCGGGAGCCAACGAGCAGTACTTC,CASSLMRLAGANEQYF
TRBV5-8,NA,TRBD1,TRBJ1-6,TGTGCCAGCAGCTTGGCCACTAGGACAGGGGATAATTCACCCCTCCACTTT,CASSLATRTGDNSPLHF
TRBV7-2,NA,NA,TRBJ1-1,TGTGCCAGCAGCTCGCCGACGGGACTTCGGGCTGAAGCTTTCTTT,CASSSPTGLRAEAFF
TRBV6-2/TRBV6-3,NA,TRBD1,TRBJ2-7,TGTGCCAGCAGTCCAGGGACAGTTCTCTACGAGCAGTACTTC,CASSPGTVLYEQYF
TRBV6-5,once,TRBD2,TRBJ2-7,TGTGCCAGCAGCTTGACTAGCGGGAGGTACGAGCAGTACTTC,CASSLTSGRYEQYF
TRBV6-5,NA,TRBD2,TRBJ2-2,TGTGCCAGCAGGACTAGCCACGCGAACACCGGGGAGCTGTTTTTT,CASRTSHANTGELFF
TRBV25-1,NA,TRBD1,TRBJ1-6,TGTGCCAGCAGGGAAGGACAGGGCCATAATTCACCCCTCCACTTT,CASREGQGHNSPLHF
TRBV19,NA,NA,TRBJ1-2,TGTGCCAGTACCCAGGGAGGCTATGGCTACACCTTC,CASTQGGYGYTF
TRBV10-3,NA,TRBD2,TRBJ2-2,TGTGCCATGTGGACTAGCGGGAGTGGGGAGCTGTTTTTT,CAMWTSGSGELFF
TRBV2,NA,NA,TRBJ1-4,TGTGCCAGCAGCTTCGCTAATGAAAAACTGTTTTTT,CASSFANEKLFF
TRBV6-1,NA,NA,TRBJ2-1,TGTGCCAGCAGTGAAGTGGCGGCCTCCTACAATGAGCAGTTCTTC,CASSEVAASYNEQFF
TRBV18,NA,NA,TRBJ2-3,TGTGCCAGCTCACGACTCGTAATGTGGGGCAGCACAGATACGCAGTATTTT,CASSRLVMWGSTDTQYF
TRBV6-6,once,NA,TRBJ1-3,TGTGCCAGCATCTCTGGGGGGAGCTCTGGAAACACCATATATTTT,CASISGGSSGNTIYF
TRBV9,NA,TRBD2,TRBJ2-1,TGTGCCAGCAGCGTAGTGCGGGAGGGCCGCAATGAGCAGTTCTTC,CASSVVREGRNEQFF
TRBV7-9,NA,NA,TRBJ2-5,TGTGCCAGCAGCACACTGGAGTCGTCCGAAGCCCAAGAGACCCAGTACTTC,CASSTLESSEAQETQYF
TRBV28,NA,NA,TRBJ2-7,TGTGCCAGCGGGCTCTACGAGCAGTACTTC,CASGLYEQYF
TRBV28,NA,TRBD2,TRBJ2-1,TGTGCCAGCACGGAGACTAGCCTATACAATGAGCAGTTCTTC,CASTETSLYNEQFF
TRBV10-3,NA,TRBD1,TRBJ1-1,TGTGCCATCAGTGAGCGACCGGGACAGGGGACTCGCGCTTTCTTT,CAISERPGQGTRAFF
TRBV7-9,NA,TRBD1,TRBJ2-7,TGTGCCAGCAGCGACCGACAGGGTAGAGGCCACGAGCAGTACTTC,CASSDRQGRGHEQYF
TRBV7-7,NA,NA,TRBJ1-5,TGTGCTAGCAGCTTAACAGGGCCAGCAAAACCCCATAGCAATCAGCCCCAGCATTTT,CASSLTGPAKPHSNQPQHF
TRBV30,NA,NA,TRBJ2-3,TGTGCCTGGAGTCTATATGCTCCAGATACGCAGTATTTT,CAWSLYAPDTQYF
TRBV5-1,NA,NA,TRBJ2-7,TGCGCCAGCAGCTTGGCGATTTTGGGTCAGGGAAGAGGTGAGCAGTACTTC,CASSLAILGQGRGEQYF
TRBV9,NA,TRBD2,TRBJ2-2,TGTGCCAGCAGCTCCAATCCAACTAGCGGGGGTGACACCGGGGAGCTGTTTTTT,CASSSNPTSGGDTGELFF
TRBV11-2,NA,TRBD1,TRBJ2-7,TGTGCCAGCAGCTCGGGGACAGTCAGCTCCTACGAGCAGTACTTC,CASSSGTVSSYEQYF
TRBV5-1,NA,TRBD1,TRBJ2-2,TGCGCCAGCAGCCCACCGGGGACAGGGTTTGTTACCGGGGAGCTGTTTTTT,CASSPPGTGFVTGELFF